This entry concerns a single T cell receptor beta chain. What it binds is not known. Sequenced by immunoSEQ multiplex PCR; TCRdb stores in-frame clones only, minus some. Of 60,000 to 65,000 clones in the sample, over 85% were seen once. This record comes from a study of cytomegalovirus exposure and HLA in healthy donors. Overall study context: In a later analysis, the approximately 120 validation repertoires were reported to have used the same platform as the 600 to 700 first-cohort repertoires.

Study results and limitations: Both high specificity and high sensitivity reportedly marked the classifier's diagnosis of cytomegalovirus status. Cytomegalovirus association was listed for 164 TCR beta chains. It was confirmed in vitro that a few of the CMV-associated chains were specific for CMV antigens.

This CDR3 is built from 13 residues. Deletions cut 1 base from V and 5 bases from J, with 5 bases between. Germline CDR1 SGHTA, CDR2 FQGNSA. The chain links TRBV7-2 to TRBJ1-4, with D unresolved. Sequenced material: PBMCs. The source is a woman younger than 30 in good health and CMV-seropositive. The CDR3 region has the DNA TGTGCCAGCAGCTTAGTCCAGAATGAAAAACTGTTTTTT. It specifies CASSLVQNEKLFF. Complete variable domain (other parts from reference TRBV7-2 and TRBJ1-4): GAGVSQSPSNKVTEKGKDVELRCDPISGHTALYWYRQSLGQGLEFLIYFQGNSAPDKSGLPSDRFSAERTGGSVSTLTIQRTQQEDSAVYLCASSLVQNEKLFFGSGTQLSVL.